The rows below give T cell receptor beta chains drawn from one sample of a study of T-cell reconstitution after alpha-beta-depleted transplantation in children. TCRdb re-called the PCR reads with MiXCR, one entry per CDR3 protein. The table has some 600,000 distinct CDR3 sequences, 15% to 20% seen once. The material sequenced was PBMCs from the stem cell graft donor, taken from the stem cell graft. These receptors originate from a human donor who donated a stem cell graft to a child with acute myeloid leukemia. Each CDR3 is given with its conserved first and last residue. The order of the fields is clone size, CDR3 length, V gene, J gene, D gene, CDR3 protein, CDR3 DNA. A D gene is named only where the DNA matches it firmly. A row's size may be missing; if present it is once, few, many or a size class.

>-|16|TRBV12-3/TRBV12-4|TRBJ2-1|TRBD2
CASTTPTGGSYNEQFF
TGTGCCAGCACGACTCCGACGGGGGGGTCCTACAATGAGCAGTTCTTC
>once|13|TRBV7-2|TRBJ2-5|-
CVSSLIGGETQYF
TGTGTCAGCAGCTTAATTGGGGGGGAGACCCAGTACTTC
>-|14|TRBV27|TRBJ1-6|TRBD1
CASSPGTDNSPLHF
TGTGCCAGCAGCCCCGGGACAGACAATTCACCCCTCCACTTT
>-|13|TRBV20-1|TRBJ2-2|-
CSARDSPGGELFF
TGCAGTGCTAGAGACTCTCCGGGCGGGGAGCTGTTTTTT
>-|14|TRBV29-1|TRBJ2-5|-
CSVEKGRKGETQYF
TGCAGCGTTGAAAAGGGCAGGAAGGGGGAGACCCAGTACTTC
>many|15|TRBV6-5|TRBJ1-1|-
CASSYSRRLNTEAFF
TGTGCCAGCAGTTACTCCCGACGGCTGAACACTGAAGCTTTCTTT
>many|14|TRBV20-1|TRBJ2-7|-
CSAFDSLPPYEQYF
TGCAGTGCTTTTGACAGCCTACCTCCCTACGAGCAGTACTTC
>-|13|TRBV5-5|TRBJ2-1|-
CASSLLGEKEQFF
TGTGCCAGCAGCTTGCTTGGAGAAAAAGAGCAGTTCTTC
>-|15|TRBV5-6|TRBJ1-1|TRBD1
CASSGAGQGRPEAFF
TGTGCCAGCAGCGGGGCGGGACAGGGGCGACCTGAAGCTTTCTTT
>many|15|TRBV6-5|TRBJ1-4|TRBD1
CASSNSDRAGAKLFF
TGTGCCAGCAGTAATTCGGACAGGGCAGGAGCAAAACTGTTTTTT
>once|15|TRBV6-2/TRBV6-3|TRBJ2-2|TRBD2
CASRPPSGRIGELFF
TGTGCCAGCAGACCCCCTAGCGGGCGAATCGGGGAGCTGTTTTTT
>few|18|TRBV5-1|TRBJ2-2|-
CASSLALMAGRDTGELFF
TGCGCCAGCAGCTTGGCCCTAATGGCAGGGCGGGACACCGGGGAGCTGTTTTTT
>-|18|TRBV25-1|TRBJ1-1|TRBD1
CASSEYFLDRGEDAEAFF
TGTGCCAGCAGTGAATACTTCCTGGACAGGGGCGAGGACGCTGAAGCTTTCTTT
>-|15|TRBV5-4|TRBJ2-1|-
CASSHATSSYNEQFF
TGTGCCAGCAGCCATGCGACTAGTTCCTACAATGAGCAGTTCTTC
>few|18|TRBV12-3/TRBV12-4|TRBJ1-3|TRBD1
CASSTWDRGFLSGNTIYF
TGTGCCAGCAGCACATGGGACAGGGGTTTCCTCTCTGGAAACACCATATATTTT
>many|12|TRBV20-1|TRBJ2-1|-
CSASFQPYEQFF
TGCAGTGCTAGTTTCCAGCCTTATGAGCAGTTCTTC
>many|11|TRBV20-1|TRBJ1-2|-
CSARDWSGYTF
TGCAGTGCTAGAGATTGGAGCGGCTACACCTTC
>-|13|TRBV7-2|TRBJ1-5|-
CASSPQTNQPQHF
TGTGCCAGCAGCCCTCAAACCAATCAGCCCCAGCATTTT
>many|13|TRBV20-1|TRBJ1-2|-
CSAPPSGPYGYTF
TGCAGTGCTCCACCCTCGGGGCCCTATGGCTACACCTTC
>few|13|TRBV5-1|TRBJ2-3|-
CASRYSYTDTQYF
TGCGCCAGCAGGTACAGCTACACAGATACGCAGTATTTT